A single sample gave rise to the 20 T cell receptor beta chains below, sequenced in a study of CD8+CD57+ T cells in acquired aplastic anemia. Patients sequenced had flow cytometry evidence of CD8+CD57+ cell expansion. Genomic DNA templated the TCR beta VDJ and CDR3 profiling. Using its own MiXCR run on the reads, TCRdb lists one record per CDR3 protein. The profile shows roughly 200,000 distinct CDR3 sequences, about three fifths of them singletons. Sequencing was performed on sorted CD4+, CD8+, or CD8+CD57+ T cells (not recorded which) from PBMCs. These receptors were collected from a human donor with aplastic anemia.

This sequence joins TRBV7-9 and TRBJ1-6, with 9 bases matching TRBD1. The junction had 7 bases not matched to a gene; V was cut back by 4 bases and J by 9 bases. Germline V gene sequence: CDR1 SEHNR, CDR2 FQNEAQ (reference sequence). The CDR3 runs to 15 residues. The CDR3 DNA reads TGTGCCAGCAGCTGGTGGACAGGGGAGAGTTCACCCCTCCACTTT. This encodes CASSWWTGESSPLHF.

This chain links TRBV7-2 with TRBJ2-7; D possibly corresponds to TRBD2 (6 bases). V gave up 3 bases and J gave up 0 bases, with 9 bases separating them. The CDR3 totals 14 residues. Germline V gene data show CDR1 as SGHTA and CDR2 as FQGNSA. The CDR3 loop reads CASSFGGISYEQYF. CDR3 in DNA: TGTGCCAGCAGCTTTGGGGGGATCTCCTACGAGCAGTACTTC.

This clonotype was seen ten or more times. V gene TRBV24-1 combines with J gene TRBJ2-7; D gene uncertain. Germline V gene data show CDR1 as KGHDR and CDR2 as SFDVKD. This CDR3 comprises 16 residues. Trimming left V 3 bases short and J 3 bases short, with 17 bases between. CDR3 protein: CATSDRRLLKLYEQYF. The CDR3 coding sequence is TGTGCCACCAGTGATAGGCGTCTACTGAAACTCTACGAGCAGTACTTC.

This clonotype was observed many times. This sequence joins TRBV27 and TRBJ2-7; tentatively, D is TRBD2 (7 bases). The CDR3 consists of 15 residues. Trimming left V 0 bases short and J 3 bases short, with 12 bases between. CDR1 MNHEY and CDR2 SMNVEV come from the germline V gene (reference sequence). The CDR3 protein is CASSLSGAGDYEQYF. Written as DNA, the CDR3 is TGTGCCAGCAGTTTATCGGGGGCGGGAGACTACGAGCAGTACTTC.

This clonotype was recorded many times. The chain has TRBV12-3 or TRBV12-4 and TRBJ2-5; D perhaps matches TRBD2 (7 bases). CDR3 size: 17 residues. V lost 3 bases, J lost 2 bases, and 19 bases lay in between. The CDR3 loop is CASSFGGATMIQETQYF. The CDR3 nucleotides are TGTGCCAGCAGTTTTGGGGGGGCGACCATGATACAAGAGACCCAGTACTTC.

The CDR3 DNA sequence: TGTGCCACCAGTGACCCCAACGAAGGGGAGGGCCGCTTGTATGAGCAGTTCTTC. Protein: CATSDPNEGEGRLYEQFF. The J gene is TRBJ2-1, the V gene TRBV24-1; 7 bases map to TRBD2. J was trimmed by 8 bases and V by 4 bases; bases with no gene match: 19. From germline, CDR1 is KGHDR and CDR2 SFDVKD. CDR3 length: 18 residues.

V gene TRBV20-1 combines with J gene TRBJ2-5; TRBD1 matches at 9 bases. The CDR3 totals 15 residues. Trimming at V came to 0 bases and at J to 4 bases, leaving 6 bases not matched to a gene. Germline V gene sequence: CDR1 DFQATT, CDR2 SNEGSKA (reference sequence). The CDR3 reads CSARDGSTGGETQYF. The CDR3 nucleotides read TGCAGTGCTAGAGACGGGTCGACAGGGGGAGAGACCCAGTACTTC.

This clonotype was counted at least ten times. The chain uses TRBV13 and TRBJ2-3; D is unclear. The CDR3 loop spans 14 amino acids. V was clipped by 3 bases and J by 1 base, with 8 bases between them. Germline CDR1 and CDR2: PRHDT and FYEKMQ (reference sequence). CDR3 in DNA: TGTGCCAGCAGCTTCTATGAGGGCACAGATACGCAGTATTTT. This gives the protein CASSFYEGTDTQYF.

This clonotype was counted only a few times. The chain couples TRBV11-2 to TRBJ2-3, with no clear D. Germline CDR1 and CDR2: SGHAT and FQNNGV. The CDR3 runs to 13 residues. V lost 6 bases and J lost 9, with 16 bases in between. CDR3 sequence (DNA): TGTGCCAGCAGTTACCGAACTCCCAGGACGCAGTATTTT. It is translated as CASSYRTPRTQYF. The variable domain in full, completed from reference TRBV11-2 and TRBJ2-3, reads EAGVAQSPRYKIIEKRQSVAFWCNPISGHATLYWYQQILGQGPKLLIQFQNNGVVDDSQLPKDRFSAERLKGVDSTLKIQPAKLEDSAVYLCASSYRTPRTQYFGPGTRLTVL.

This sequence joins TRBV15 and TRBJ2-3; no clear D gene. CDR3 size: 15 residues. The V gene's germline CDR1 is LNHNV and CDR2 YYDKDF (reference sequence). Trimming pared 0 bases from V and 3 bases from J, leaving 10 bases between. In DNA, the CDR3 is TGTGCCACCAGCAGAGATATTATCGCGACAGATACGCAGTATTTT. Protein product: CATSRDIIATDTQYF. Variable domain in full (rest from reference TRBV15 and TRBJ2-3): DAMVIQNPRYQVTQFGKPVTLSCSQTLNHNVMYWYQQKSSQAPKLLFHYYDKDFNNEADTPDNFQSRRPNTSFCFLDIRSPGLGDTAMYLCATSRDIIATDTQYFGPGTRLTVL.

For this clonotype: A much larger clone is a single base away; this may be a read error. The chain carries TRBV6-1 and TRBJ1-2; 7 bases are a match to TRBD1. The V gene end was trimmed by 8 bases and the J gene end by 1 base; junction bases not matched to a gene: 19. CDR3 length: 18 amino acids. Germline CDR1 and CDR2: MNHNS and SASEGT. CDR3 DNA sequence: TGTGCCAGCGGTTGCTTCCGACAGGGAGGGAGGGGTAACTATGGCTACACCTTC. Amino acids: CASGCFRQGGRGNYGYTF.

This clonotype was found once. The genes are TRBV10-3 and TRBJ1-6; D remains unclear. Germline V lookup: CDR1 ENHRY, CDR2 SYGVKD. With 2 bases removed from V and 7 bases from J, the gap between germline ends came to 15 bases. This CDR3 is built from 16 residues. The CDR3 is CAISELSRLGNSPLHF. DNA for the CDR3: TGTGCCATCAGTGAGCTAAGCAGGCTCGGGAATTCACCCCTCCACTTT.

The V gene is TRBV5-6, the J gene TRBJ1-4; unclear D gene. The CDR3 is made up of 14 amino acids. Deletions cut 4 bases from V and 5 bases from J, with 12 bases between. Germline lookup yields CDR1 SGHDT and CDR2 YYEEEE. The CDR3 is CASSPGPVNEKLFF. DNA for the CDR3: TGTGCCAGCAGCCCGGGTCCGGTCAATGAAAAACTGTTTTTT. Full variable domain (outside the CDR3, taken from reference TRBV5-6 and TRBJ1-4): DAGVTQSPTHLIKTRGQQVTLRCSPKSGHDTVSWYQQALGQGPQFIFQYYEEEERQRGNFPDRFSGHQFPNYSSELNVNALLLGDSALYLCASSPGPVNEKLFFGSGTQLSVL.

The rearrangement links TRBV29-1 to TRBJ1-1; tentative D call: TRBD1 (6 bases). This CDR3 is built from 12 residues. Trimming shortened V by 4 bases and J by 4 bases, and 10 bases separated the two germline ends. The germline V gene has CDR1 SQVTM and CDR2 ANQGSEA. The CDR3 region is CSVGGATTEAFF. As DNA, the CDR3 is TGCAGCGTTGGGGGGGCTACCACTGAAGCTTTCTTT.

The rearrangement links TRBV20-1 to TRBJ2-7; a possible D gene is TRBD1 (5 bases). The V and J ends lost 2 bases and 0 bases respectively, with 8 bases between them. The CDR3 is made up of 13 amino acids. Germline assignment: CDR1 DFQATT and CDR2 SNEGSKA (reference sequence). CDR3 in DNA: TGCAGTGCTAGACGCAGGGACTCCTACGAGCAGTACTTC. This encodes CSARRRDSYEQYF.

The sample holds many counts of this clonotype. This may stem from a read error, because a much larger clone lies one nucleotide away. The CDR3 sequence is CASSQGNTEAFF. The CDR3 bases are TGTGCCAGCAGTCAAGGGAACACTGAAGCTTTCTTT. The V gene is TRBV27, the J gene TRBJ1-1; D is unclear. Germline-derived CDR1 and CDR2 are MNHEY and SMNVEV (reference sequence). The CDR3 totals 12 residues. V lost 5 bases, J lost 1 base, and 5 bases lay in between.

The sample holds a few counts of this clonotype. The rearrangement links TRBV24-1 to TRBJ2-1; D is possibly TRBD2 (6 bases). This CDR3 region has 16 residues. Trimming shortened V by 2 bases and J by 0 bases, and 10 bases separated the two germline ends. Germline lookup yields CDR1 KGHDR and CDR2 SFDVKD. The CDR3 DNA sequence: TGTGCCACCAGTGATTCGGCTAGCGTCTCCTACAATGAGCAGTTCTTC. Translating it yields CATSDSASVSYNEQFF.

This chain connects TRBV19 to TRBJ2-1, with D possibly being TRBD2 (5 bases). Germline V gives CDR1 LNHDA, CDR2 SQIVND (reference sequence). This CDR3 is 13 amino acids long. Trimming left V 7 bases short and J 8 bases short, with 15 bases between. The CDR3 here is CASKGDTGDEQFF. CDR3 nucleotides: TGTGCCAGTAAGGGTGACACCGGGGATGAGCAGTTCTTC.

CDR3 bases: TGCAGCGTTGGGACAGGGAGTCAGCCCCAGCATTTT. Protein product: CSVGTGSQPQHF. V gene TRBV29-1 combines with J gene TRBJ1-5; 8 bases are shared with TRBD1. CDR1 SQVTM and CDR2 ANQGSEA come from the germline V gene. CDR3 length: 12 residues. V lost 4 bases and J lost 6; bases outside the gene matches: 2.

The genes are TRBV10-3 and TRBJ1-4; 7 nucleotides align to TRBD1. Losses at the gene ends were 3 bases for V and 7 bases for J; bases not matched to a gene: 5. The CDR3 runs 14 residues. From germline, CDR1 is ENHRY and CDR2 SYGVKD. CDR3 region: CAISDPGGVEKLFF. CDR3 sequence (DNA): TGTGCCATCAGTGATCCAGGGGGTGTTGAAAAACTGTTTTTT.